This entry is about one T cell receptor beta chain. The antigen is undetermined. The source of the sample is a study of T cells after posttransplantation cyclophosphamide. The related graft donor's blood sample was taken on the day of bone marrow donation. Study results and caveats: TRB overlap between skin or GI tissue T cells and blood was limited.

Assay: immunoSEQ multiplex PCR; the TCRdb copy retains only in-frame clones and omits some. Of about 52,000 clones in the sample, roughly 94% were seen once. The CDR3 is made up of 12 amino acids. V shed 2 bases and J shed 8 bases, with 7 bases lying between them. Germline-derived CDR1 and CDR2 are SGHNT and YENEEA. This clonotype was sampled from a woman in her 30s in good health and a related stem cell transplant donor. What was sequenced was PBMCs. The V gene is TRBV11-3, the J gene TRBJ2-1, with no clear D. CDR3 in DNA: TGTGCCAGCAGCTTATGGCCAGATGAGCAGTTCTTC. Amino acid sequence: CASSLWPDEQFF.